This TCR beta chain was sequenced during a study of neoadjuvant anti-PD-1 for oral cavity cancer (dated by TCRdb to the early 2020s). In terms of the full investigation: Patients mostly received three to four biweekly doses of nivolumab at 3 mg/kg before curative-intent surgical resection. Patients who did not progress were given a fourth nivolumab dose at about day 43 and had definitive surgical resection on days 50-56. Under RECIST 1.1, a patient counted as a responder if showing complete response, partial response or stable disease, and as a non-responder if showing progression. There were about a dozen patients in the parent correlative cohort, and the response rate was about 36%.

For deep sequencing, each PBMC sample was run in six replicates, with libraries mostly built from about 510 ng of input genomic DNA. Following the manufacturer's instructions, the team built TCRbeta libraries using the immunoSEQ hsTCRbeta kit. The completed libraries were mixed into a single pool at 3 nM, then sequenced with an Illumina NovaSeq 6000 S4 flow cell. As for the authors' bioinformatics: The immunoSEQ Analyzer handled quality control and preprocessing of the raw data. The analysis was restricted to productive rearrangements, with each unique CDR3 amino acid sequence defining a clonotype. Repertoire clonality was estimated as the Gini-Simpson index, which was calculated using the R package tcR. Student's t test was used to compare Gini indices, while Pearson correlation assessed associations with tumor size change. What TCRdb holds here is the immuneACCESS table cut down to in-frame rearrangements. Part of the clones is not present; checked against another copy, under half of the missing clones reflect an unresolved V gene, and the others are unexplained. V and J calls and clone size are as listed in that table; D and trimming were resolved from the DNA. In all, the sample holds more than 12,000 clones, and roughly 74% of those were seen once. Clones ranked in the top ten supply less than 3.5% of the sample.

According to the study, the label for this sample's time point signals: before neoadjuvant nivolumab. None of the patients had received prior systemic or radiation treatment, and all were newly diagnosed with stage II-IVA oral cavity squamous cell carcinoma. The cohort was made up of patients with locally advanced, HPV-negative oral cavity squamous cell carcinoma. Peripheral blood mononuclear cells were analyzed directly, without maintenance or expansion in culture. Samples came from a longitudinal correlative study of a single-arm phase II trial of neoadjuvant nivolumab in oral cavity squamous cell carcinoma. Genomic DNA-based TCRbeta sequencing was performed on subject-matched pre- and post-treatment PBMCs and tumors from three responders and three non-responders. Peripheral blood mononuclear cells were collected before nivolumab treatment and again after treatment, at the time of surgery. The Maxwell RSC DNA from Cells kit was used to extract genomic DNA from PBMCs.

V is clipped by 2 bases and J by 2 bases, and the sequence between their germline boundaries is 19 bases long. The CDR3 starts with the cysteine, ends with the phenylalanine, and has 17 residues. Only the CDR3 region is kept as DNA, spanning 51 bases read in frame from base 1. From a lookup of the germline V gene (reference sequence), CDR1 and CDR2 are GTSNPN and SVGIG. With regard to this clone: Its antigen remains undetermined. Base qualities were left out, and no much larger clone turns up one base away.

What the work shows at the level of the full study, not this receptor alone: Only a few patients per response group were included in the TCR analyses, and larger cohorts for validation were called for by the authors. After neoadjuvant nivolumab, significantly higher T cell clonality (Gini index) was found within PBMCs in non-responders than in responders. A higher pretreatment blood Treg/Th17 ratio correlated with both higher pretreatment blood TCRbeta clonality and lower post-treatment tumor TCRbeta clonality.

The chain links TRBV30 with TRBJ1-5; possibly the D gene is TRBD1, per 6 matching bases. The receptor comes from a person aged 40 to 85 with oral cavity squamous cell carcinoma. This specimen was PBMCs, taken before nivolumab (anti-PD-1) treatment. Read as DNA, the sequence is TGTGCCTGGAGTCTGGGACTTACAGGGTCGGGCAATCAGCCCCAGCATTTT. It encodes CAWSLGLTGSGNQPQHF.